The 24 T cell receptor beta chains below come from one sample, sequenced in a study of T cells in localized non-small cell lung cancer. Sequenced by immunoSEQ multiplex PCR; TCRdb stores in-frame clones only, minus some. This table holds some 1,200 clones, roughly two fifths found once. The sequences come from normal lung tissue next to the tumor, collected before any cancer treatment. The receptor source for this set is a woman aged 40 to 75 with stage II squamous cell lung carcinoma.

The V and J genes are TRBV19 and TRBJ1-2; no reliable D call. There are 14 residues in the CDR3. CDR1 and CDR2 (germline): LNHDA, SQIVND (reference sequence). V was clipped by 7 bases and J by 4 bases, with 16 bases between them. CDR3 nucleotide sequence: TGTGCCAGTACTTTGGCGCCCGTGGGCTATGGCTACACCTTC. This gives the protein CASTLAPVGYGYTF.

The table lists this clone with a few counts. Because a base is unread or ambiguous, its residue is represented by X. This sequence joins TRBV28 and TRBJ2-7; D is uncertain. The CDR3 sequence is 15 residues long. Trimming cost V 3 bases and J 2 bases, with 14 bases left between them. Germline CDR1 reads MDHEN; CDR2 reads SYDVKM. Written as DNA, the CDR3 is TGTGCCAGCAGTTTTGGGCGAGGCCTCYCCTACGAGCAGTACTTC. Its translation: CASSFGRGLXYEQYF.

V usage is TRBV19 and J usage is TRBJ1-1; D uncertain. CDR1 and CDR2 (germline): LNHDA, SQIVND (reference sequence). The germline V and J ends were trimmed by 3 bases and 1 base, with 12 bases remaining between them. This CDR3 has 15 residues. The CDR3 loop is CASSIAETGNTEAFF. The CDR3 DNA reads TGTGCCAGTAGTATTGCCGAGACGGGGAACACTGAAGCTTTCTTT.

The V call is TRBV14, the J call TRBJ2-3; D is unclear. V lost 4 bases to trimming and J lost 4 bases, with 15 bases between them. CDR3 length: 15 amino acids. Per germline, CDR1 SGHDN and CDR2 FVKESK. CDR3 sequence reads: CASSPRLLWSDTQYF. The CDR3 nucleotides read TGTGCCAGCAGCCCCCGGCTCCTATGGTCAGATACGCAGTATTTT.

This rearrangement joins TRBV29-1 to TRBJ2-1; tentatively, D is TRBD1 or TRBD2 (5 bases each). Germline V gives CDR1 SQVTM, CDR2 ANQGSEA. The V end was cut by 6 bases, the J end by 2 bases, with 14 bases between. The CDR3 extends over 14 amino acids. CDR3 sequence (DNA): TGCAGCGTCGTCCAGAGGGGCCCCTACAATGAGCAGTTCTTC. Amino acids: CSVVQRGPYNEQFF.

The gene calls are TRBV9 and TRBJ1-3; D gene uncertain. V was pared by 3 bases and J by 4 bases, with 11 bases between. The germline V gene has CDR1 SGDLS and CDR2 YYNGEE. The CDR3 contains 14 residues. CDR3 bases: TGTGCCAGCAGCGCCCCAGGTATAGGAAACACCATATATTTT. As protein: CASSAPGIGNTIYF.

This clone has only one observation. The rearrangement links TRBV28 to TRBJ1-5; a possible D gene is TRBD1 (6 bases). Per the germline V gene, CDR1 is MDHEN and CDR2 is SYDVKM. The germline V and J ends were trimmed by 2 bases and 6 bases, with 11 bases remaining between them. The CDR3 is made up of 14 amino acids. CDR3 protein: CASSLTGPGQPQHF. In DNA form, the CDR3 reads TGTGCCAGCAGTTTAACAGGGCCCGGTCAGCCCCAGCATTTT.

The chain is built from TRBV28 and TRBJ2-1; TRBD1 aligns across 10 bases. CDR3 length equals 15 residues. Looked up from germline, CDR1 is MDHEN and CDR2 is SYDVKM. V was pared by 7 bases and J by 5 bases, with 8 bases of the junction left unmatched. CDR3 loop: CASTLAGTGDNEQFF. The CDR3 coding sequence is TGTGCCAGCACCCTTGCCGGGACAGGGGACAATGAGCAGTTCTTC.

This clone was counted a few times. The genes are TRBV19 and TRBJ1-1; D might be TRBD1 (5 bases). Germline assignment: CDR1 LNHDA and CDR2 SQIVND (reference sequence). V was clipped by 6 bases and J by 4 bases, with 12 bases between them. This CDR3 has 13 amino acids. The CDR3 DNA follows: TGTGCCAGTAGACGAGACAGTATCACTGAAGCTTTCTTT. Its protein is CASRRDSITEAFF.

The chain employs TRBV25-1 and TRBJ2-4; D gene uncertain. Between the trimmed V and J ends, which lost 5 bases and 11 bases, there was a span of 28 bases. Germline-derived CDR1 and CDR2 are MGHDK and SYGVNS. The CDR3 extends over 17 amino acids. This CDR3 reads CASSSQLNPRTGYVQYF. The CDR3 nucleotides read TGTGCCAGCAGTTCCCAACTAAACCCCCGGACCGGCTATGTTCAGTACTTC.

CDR3 DNA: TGTGCCAGCTCACCGCTGACAGGGGTCCACGAGCAGTACTTC. Its protein product is CASSPLTGVHEQYF. The chain uses TRBV18 and TRBJ2-7, with TRBD1 matching 8 bases. CDR1 KGHSH and CDR2 LQKENI come from the germline V gene. The CDR3 covers 14 residues. V trimming: 3 bases; J trimming: 5 bases; junction bases outside the gene matches: 6.

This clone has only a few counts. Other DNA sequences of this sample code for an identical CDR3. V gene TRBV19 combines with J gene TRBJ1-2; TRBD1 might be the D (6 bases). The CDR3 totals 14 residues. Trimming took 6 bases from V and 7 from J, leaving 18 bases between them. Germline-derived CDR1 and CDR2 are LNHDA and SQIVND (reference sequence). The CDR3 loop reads CASRKDSSSGGYTF. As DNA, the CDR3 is TGTGCCAGTAGAAAGGACAGCTCTTCGGGTGGCTACACCTTC.

As DNA, the CDR3 is TGTGCCAGCGGGGGACAGGGGGCTGGCGAGCAGTACTTC. It yields the protein CASGGQGAGEQYF. This chain connects TRBV9 to TRBJ2-7, with 12 bases that match TRBD1. Germline loops: CDR1 SGDLS, CDR2 YYNGEE. V lost 7 bases, J lost 6 bases, and 5 bases stayed unmatched. The CDR3 spans 13 residues. Based on the CDR3 plus reference TRBV9 and TRBJ2-7, the full variable domain is DSGVTQTPKHLITATGQRVTLRCSPRSGDLSVYWYQQSLDQGLQFLIQYYNGEERAKGNILERFSAQQFPDLHSELNLSSLELGDSALYFCASGGQGAGEQYFGPGTRLTVT.

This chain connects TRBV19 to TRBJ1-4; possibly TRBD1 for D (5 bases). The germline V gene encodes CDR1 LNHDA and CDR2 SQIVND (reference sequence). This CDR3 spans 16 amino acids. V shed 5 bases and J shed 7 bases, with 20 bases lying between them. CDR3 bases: TGTGCCAGTAGTTCCTGGGACCCCAGCGAGAGTGAAAAACTGTTTTTT. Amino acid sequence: CASSSWDPSESEKLFF.

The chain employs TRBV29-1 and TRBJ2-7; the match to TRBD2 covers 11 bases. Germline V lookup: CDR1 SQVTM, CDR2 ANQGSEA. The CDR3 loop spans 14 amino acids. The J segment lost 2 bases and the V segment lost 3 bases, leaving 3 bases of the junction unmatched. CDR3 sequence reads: CSVDGLAGAYEQYF. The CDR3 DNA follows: TGCAGCGTTGACGGACTAGCGGGCGCCTACGAGCAGTACTTC.

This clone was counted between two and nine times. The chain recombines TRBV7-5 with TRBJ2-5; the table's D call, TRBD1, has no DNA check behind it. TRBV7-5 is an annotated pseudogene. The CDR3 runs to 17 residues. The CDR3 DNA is TGTGCCAGCAGCGGTTCCGGGACAGGGGGCAGGAGAGAGACCCAGTACTTC. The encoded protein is CASSGSGTGGRRETQYF.

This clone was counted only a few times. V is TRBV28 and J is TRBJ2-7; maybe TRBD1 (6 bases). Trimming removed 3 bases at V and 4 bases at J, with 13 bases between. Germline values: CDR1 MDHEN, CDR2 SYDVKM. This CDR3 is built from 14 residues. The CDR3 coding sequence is TGTGCCAGCAGTTTGGGCCAGGGGATATACGAGCAGTACTTC. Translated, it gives CASSLGQGIYEQYF.

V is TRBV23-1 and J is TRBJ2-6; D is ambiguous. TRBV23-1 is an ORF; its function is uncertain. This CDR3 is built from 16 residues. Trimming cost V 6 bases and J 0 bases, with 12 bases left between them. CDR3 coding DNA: TGCGCCAGCAGCCAAGATGGGGACTCTGGGGCCAACGTCCTGACTTTC. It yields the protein CASSQDGDSGANVLTF.

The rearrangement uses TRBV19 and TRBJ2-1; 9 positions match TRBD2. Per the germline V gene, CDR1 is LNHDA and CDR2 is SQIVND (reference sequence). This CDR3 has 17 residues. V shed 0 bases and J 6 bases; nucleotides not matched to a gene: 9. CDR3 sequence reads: CASSIDARGRALNEQFF. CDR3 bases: TGTGCCAGTAGTATAGATGCGCGCGGGAGGGCCCTCAATGAGCAGTTCTTC.

CDR3 region: CASSPRGVYGYTF. The CDR3 nucleotides are TGTGCCAGCAGCCCACGGGGGGTTTATGGCTACACCTTC. This chain joins TRBV28 and TRBJ1-2, with D perhaps matching TRBD1 (5 bases). The V end was cut by 6 bases, the J end by 5 bases, with 13 bases between. Germline V gene sequence: CDR1 MDHEN, CDR2 SYDVKM. The CDR3 totals 13 residues.

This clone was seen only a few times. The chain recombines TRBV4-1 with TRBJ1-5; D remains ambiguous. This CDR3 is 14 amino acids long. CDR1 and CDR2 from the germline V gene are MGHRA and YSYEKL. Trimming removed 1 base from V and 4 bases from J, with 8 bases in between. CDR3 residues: CASSQVSENQPQHF. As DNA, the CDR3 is TGCGCCAGCAGCCAAGTTTCGGAAAATCAGCCCCAGCATTTT.

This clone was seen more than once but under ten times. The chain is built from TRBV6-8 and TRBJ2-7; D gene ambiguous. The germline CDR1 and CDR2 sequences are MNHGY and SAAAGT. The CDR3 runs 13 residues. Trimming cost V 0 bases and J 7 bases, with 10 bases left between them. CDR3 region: CASSYSSLYEQYF. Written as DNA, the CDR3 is TGTGCCAGCAGTTACTCGAGCCTGTATGAGCAGTACTTC.

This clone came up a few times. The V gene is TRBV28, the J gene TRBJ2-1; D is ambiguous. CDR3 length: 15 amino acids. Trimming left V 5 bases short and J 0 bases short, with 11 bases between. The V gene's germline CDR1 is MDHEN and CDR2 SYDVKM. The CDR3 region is CASSPSLSSYNEQFF. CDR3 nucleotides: TGTGCCAGCAGTCCCAGTCTGAGCTCCTACAATGAGCAGTTCTTC.

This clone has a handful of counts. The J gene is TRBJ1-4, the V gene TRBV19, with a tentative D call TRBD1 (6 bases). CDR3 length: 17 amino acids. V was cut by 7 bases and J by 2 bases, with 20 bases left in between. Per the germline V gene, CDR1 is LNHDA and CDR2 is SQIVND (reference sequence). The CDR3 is CASTRTRGGGTNEKLFF. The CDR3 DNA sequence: TGTGCCAGTACCCGGACTAGAGGGGGAGGCACTAATGAAAAACTGTTTTTT.